A selection of T cell receptor beta chains follows, all from one sample in a study of blood T cell repertoires in COVID-19. Produced via immunoSEQ multiplex PCR; TCRdb's table is partial and in-frame only. The sample lists more than 30,000 clones, about 90% occurring once. Sequencing was performed on peripheral blood. Receptors were obtained from a woman aged 40 to 50 with active or convalescent COVID-19. CDR3s include the opening cysteine and the closing phenylalanine or tryptophan. The D gene is left open where the match is weak. Only some rows state a clone size, as once, few, many or a class for expanded clones.

TRBD2	TRBV9	TRBJ2-5	-	CASTPRSGGGQETQYF	TGTGCCAGCACCCCAAGGAGCGGGGGAGGCCAAGAGACCCAGTACTTC
-	TRBV11-2	TRBJ1-6	-	CASSFNRQALDSPLHF	TGTGCCAGCAGTTTTAACAGACAGGCCTTGGATTCACCCCTCCACTTT
TRBD2	TRBV5-1	TRBJ2-3	-	CASSPSGRGMDTQYF	TGCGCCAGCAGCCCGAGCGGGAGAGGAATGGATACGCAGTATTTT
TRBD2	TRBV2	TRBJ2-2	once	CASTRTSGASGELFF	TGTGCCAGCACCCGGACTAGCGGAGCGTCCGGGGAGCTGTTTTTT
-	TRBV7-9	TRBJ2-7	-	CASSLGGSTYEQYF	TGTGCCAGCAGCTTAGGCGGGTCAACCTACGAGCAGTACTTC
-	TRBV30	TRBJ1-4	-	CAWSVEGSEKLFF	TGTGCCTGGAGTGTGGAGGGCTCGGAAAAACTGTTTTTT
-	TRBV7-9	TRBJ1-1	-	CASSLAKGHTEAFF	TGTGCCAGCAGCTTAGCGAAGGGGCACACTGAAGCTTTCTTT
-	TRBV19	TRBJ1-6	-	CASSIQGRNSPLHF	TGTGCCAGTAGTATCCAGGGCAGAAATTCACCCCTCCACTTT
TRBD1	TRBV18	TRBJ1-5	-	CASSRGQGVKQPQHF	TGTGCCAGCTCAAGGGGACAGGGGGTGAAACAGCCCCAGCATTTT
TRBD1	TRBV6-5	TRBJ1-5	-	CASSRDRESNQPQHF	TGTGCCAGCAGTCGGGACAGGGAGAGCAATCAGCCCCAGCATTTT
TRBD2	TRBV11-2	TRBJ2-3	-	CASSEGVKERGLRDTQYF	TGTGCCAGCAGCGAGGGGGTGAAGGAGCGGGGGCTTCGGGATACGCAGTATTTT
TRBD1	TRBV28	TRBJ2-7	-	CASTRTGGSYEQYF	TGTGCCAGCACCCGGACAGGGGGGTCCTACGAGCAGTACTTC
TRBD1	TRBV5-1	TRBJ1-1	-	CASSVDTGATNTEAFF	TGCGCCAGCAGCGTCGACACAGGGGCTACAAACACTGAAGCTTTCTTT
-	TRBV9	TRBJ1-5	-	CASSVGLNQPQHF	TGTGCCAGCAGCGTAGGTCTAAATCAGCCCCAGCATTTT
-	TRBV28	TRBJ1-1	-	CASSPGGEGRGRTEAFF	TGTGCCAGCAGCCCAGGCGGGGAGGGAAGAGGGAGGACTGAAGCTTTCTTT
TRBD1	TRBV9	TRBJ2-2	few	CASSVGQGGTGELFF	TGTGCCAGCAGCGTAGGACAGGGCGGCACCGGGGAGCTGTTTTTT
-	TRBV7-2	TRBJ2-5	once	CASSYRRGPQETQYF	TGTGCCAGCAGCTACAGGAGGGGGCCCCAAGAGACCCAGTACTTC
TRBD2	TRBV5-1	TRBJ2-5	-	CASSQAAGVETQYF	TGCGCCAGCAGCCAGGCCGCGGGGGTGGAGACCCAGTACTTC
TRBD1	TRBV5-1	TRBJ2-5	-	CASSPGDRGRETQYF	TGCGCCAGCAGCCCCGGGGACAGGGGGCGAGAGACCCAGTACTTC
TRBD1	TRBV6-5	TRBJ1-2	-	CASSYNTGGYGYTF	TGTGCCAGCAGTTACAACACAGGGGGCTATGGCTACACCTTC
-	TRBV14	TRBJ1-2	-	CASSQVSSSISGYTF	TGTGCCAGCAGCCAAGTCAGTAGCAGTATATCAGGCTACACCTTC
TRBD2	TRBV4-3	TRBJ2-1	-	CASSQEWSGGPYNEQFF	TGCGCCAGCAGCCAAGAGTGGAGCGGGGGACCCTACAATGAGCAGTTCTTC
TRBD1	TRBV11-1	TRBJ1-1	-	CASSLAFTGGTEAFF	TGTGCCAGCAGCTTAGCGTTCACAGGGGGCACTGAAGCTTTCTTT
TRBD2	TRBV29-1	TRBJ2-2	-	CSVNPGTSGRAGGELFF	TGCAGCGTGAACCCCGGGACTAGCGGGAGGGCCGGCGGGGAGCTGTTTTTT
-	TRBV19	TRBJ1-2	-	CASTSPQRGDYGYTF	TGTGCCAGTACTTCACCCCAGCGCGGGGACTATGGCTACACCTTC
-	TRBV6-5	TRBJ1-2	-	CASSYVRGDGYTF	TGTGCCAGCAGTTACGTTCGGGGGGATGGCTACACCTTC
-	TRBV7-9	TRBJ2-2	-	CASSPGAGELFF	TGTGCCAGCAGCCCAGGCGCCGGGGAGCTGTTTTTT
-	TRBV18	TRBJ1-5	-	CASSTTDNSNQPQHF	TGTGCCAGCTCAACAACAGATAATAGCAATCAGCCCCAGCATTTT
TRBD1	TRBV5-1	TRBJ1-1	-	CASSLPTGRGTEAFF	TGCGCCAGCAGCTTGCCGACAGGGAGAGGTACTGAAGCTTTCTTT
TRBD2	TRBV5-1	TRBJ2-3	-	CASSLATASGTDTQYF	TGCGCCAGCAGCTTGGCCACGGCTAGCGGTACAGATACGCAGTATTTT
TRBD2	TRBV5-8	TRBJ2-5	-	CASSSASGVQETQYF	TGTGCCAGCAGCTCGGCTAGCGGAGTCCAAGAGACCCAGTACTTC
-	TRBV7-3	TRBJ2-3	few	CASSLLAGGADTQYF	TGTGCCAGCAGCTTGTTGGCCGGGGGAGCAGATACGCAGTATTTT
TRBD1	TRBV7-8	TRBJ1-1	-	CASRPGQGATEAFF	TGTGCCAGCAGGCCGGGACAGGGGGCTACTGAAGCTTTCTTT